These 9 T cell receptor beta chains were all obtained from the same sample, sequenced in a study of immune evolution from preneoplasia to lung adenocarcinoma. The repertoire was sequenced with immunoSEQ multiplex PCR; TCRdb's copy has only in-frame clones and lacks some. Of some 6,900 clones in the sample, less than 75% were seen once. Sequencing used FFPE lung adenocarcinoma in situ tissue. These receptors originate from an older donor with lung adenocarcinoma.

A note on this clone: One junction end does not reproduce the germline sequence, and a read error may be involved. The chain employs TRBV7-3 and TRBJ1-6; D ambiguous. CDR1 SGHTA and CDR2 FQGTGA come from the germline V gene. The CDR3 has 13 residues. As DNA, the CDR3 is TGTGCCAGTAGCTTCGGAGGAAATTCACCCCTCCACTTT. Translated: CASSFGGNSPLHF.

V usage is TRBV29-1 and J usage is TRBJ1-2; 7 nucleotides agree with TRBD1. J gave up 6 bases and V 4 bases, and 2 bases lay outside the gene matches. The CDR3 has 11 amino acids. Germline V lookup: CDR1 SQVTM, CDR2 ANQGSEA. CDR3 residues: CSVVGGDGYTF. As DNA, the CDR3 is TGCAGCGTTGTAGGGGGCGATGGCTACACCTTC. The full variable domain, in which reference TRBV29-1 and TRBJ1-2 provide the parts outside the CDR3, is SAVISQKPSRDICQRGTSLTIQCQVDSQVTMMFWYRQQPGQSLTLIATANQGSEATYESGFVIDKFPISRPNLTFSTLTVSNMSPEDSSIYLCSVVGGDGYTFGSGTRLTVV.

This chain connects TRBV6-1 to TRBJ1-1; D is uncertain. CDR1 MNHNS and CDR2 SASEGT come from the germline V gene. This CDR3 comprises 14 residues. Trimming took off 2 bases at V and 6 bases at J, with 13 bases between the two ends. CDR3 coding DNA: TGTGCCAGCAGTGAACACGAATCCCTCCCTGAAGCTTTCTTT. Protein sequence: CASSEHESLPEAFF.

V gene TRBV9 combines with J gene TRBJ2-7; D may be TRBD1 or TRBD2 (6 bases each). V lost 3 bases, J lost 6 bases, and 13 bases lay in between. The CDR3 is made up of 13 amino acids. Germline CDR1 is SGDLS and CDR2 is YYNGEE. The CDR3 DNA reads as TGTGCCAGCAGCGGTAGGGGGGCCGGCGAGCAGTACTTC. Translated, it gives CASSGRGAGEQYF.

By frequency in the sample, this clone is large (0.1 to 1%). V is TRBV29-1 and J is TRBJ1-5; D may be TRBD1 (5 bases). The CDR3 is 14 amino acids. V lost 5 bases to trimming and J lost 1 base, with 12 bases between them. Germline V gene sequence: CDR1 SQVTM, CDR2 ANQGSEA. The CDR3 region is CSVWDPESNQPQHF. In DNA form, the CDR3 reads TGCAGCGTTTGGGACCCTGAGAGCAATCAGCCCCAGCATTTT.

This sequence joins TRBV7-3 and TRBJ1-1, with a tentative D call TRBD1 (5 bases). Germline V gene lookup returns CDR1 SGHTA and CDR2 FQGTGA. The V and J ends lost 2 bases and 6 bases respectively, with 10 bases between them. This CDR3 has 13 amino acids. The chain's CDR3 is CASSLGGAAEAFF. The CDR3 nucleotides are TGTGCCAGCAGCTTAGGTGGGGCGGCTGAAGCTTTCTTT.

The chain employs TRBV5-1 and TRBJ1-2, with 8 bases matching TRBD1. The CDR3 is made up of 14 amino acids. V shed 3 bases, J shed 6 bases, and the junction held 7 bases outside the gene matches. Germline CDR1 SGHRS, CDR2 YFSETQ. The CDR3 DNA reads as TGCGCCAGCAGCTCCCCGGACAGGGTGGATGGCTACACCTTC. Translating gives CASSSPDRVDGYTF.

This chain uses TRBV5-1 with TRBJ1-6; 9 bases agree with TRBD1. The V and J ends lost 8 bases and 9 bases, in that order; junction bases with no gene match: 6. The germline CDR1 and CDR2 sequences are SGHRS and YFSETQ. CDR3 size: 13 residues. In nucleotides, the CDR3 is TGCGCCAGTTCCGGGACAGGGAGTTCACCCCTCCACTTT. This gives the protein CASSGTGSSPLHF.

The chain carries TRBV5-4 and TRBJ1-4; D call uncertain. The V end was cut by 1 base, the J end by 8 bases, with 9 bases between. This CDR3 region has 13 residues. Germline V gene lookup returns CDR1 SGHNT and CDR2 YYREEE (reference sequence). In nucleotides, the CDR3 is TGTGCCAGCAGCTTGAACATGGGCGAAAAACTGTTTTTT. It is translated as CASSLNMGEKLFF.